A selection of T cell receptor beta chains follows, all from one sample in a study of T cells in Graves' hyperthyroidism and ophthalmopathy. TCRdb ran MiXCR on the multiplex PCR reads and lists one entry per CDR3 protein. Of fewer than 400,000 distinct CDR3 sequences listed, 25% are singletons. Sequencing input: blood. These receptor sequences come from a man aged 45-60 years with Graves' hyperthyroidism. Both conserved end residues are part of each CDR3. The order of the fields is V gene, D gene, clone size, J gene, CDR3 protein, CDR3 DNA. D genes are given only for firm matches. The listing skips clone size in some rows; elsewhere it reads once, few, many or a size class.

V: TRBV24-1; D: TRBD1; size: few; J: TRBJ2-5; CDR3: CATSVPGTGGETQYF; DNA: TGTGCCACCAGTGTCCCTGGGACAGGGGGAGAGACCCAGTACTTC
V: TRBV20-1; D: TRBD2; size: .; J: TRBJ2-5; CDR3: CSARDQLAGLSETQYF; DNA: TGCAGTGCTAGAGATCAGCTAGCGGGCCTCTCAGAGACCCAGTACTTC
V: TRBV15; D: .; size: few; J: TRBJ2-3; CDR3: CATSSGAGGDTQYF; DNA: TGTGCCACCAGCAGTGGTGCTGGAGGTGATACGCAGTATTTT
V: TRBV27; D: .; size: .; J: TRBJ1-2; CDR3: CASSFLQGPYGYTF; DNA: TGTGCCAGCAGTTTTTTACAGGGCCCCTATGGCTACACCTTC
V: TRBV12-3/TRBV12-4; D: .; size: .; J: TRBJ1-2; CDR3: CASSFSGIYYGYTF; DNA: TGTGCCAGCAGTTTCTCAGGGATCTACTATGGCTACACCTTC
V: TRBV27; D: TRBD1; size: .; J: TRBJ1-2; CDR3: CASRPDRGMGGYTF; DNA: TGTGCCAGCAGGCCTGACAGGGGGATGGGAGGCTACACCTTC
V: TRBV11-3; D: TRBD1; size: many; J: TRBJ2-5; CDR3: CASSPTGFIGETQYF; DNA: TGTGCCAGCAGCCCGACAGGGTTCATTGGAGAGACCCAGTACTTC
V: TRBV7-2; D: TRBD2; size: .; J: TRBJ2-7; CDR3: CASSQLGLAGGEQYF; DNA: TGCGCCAGCAGCCAACTGGGACTAGCGGGCGGGGAGCAGTACTTC
V: TRBV24-1; D: .; size: few; J: TRBJ2-2; CDR3: CATSGNGLGTNTGELFF; DNA: TGTGCCACCAGTGGGAATGGATTGGGAACGAACACCGGGGAGCTGTTTTTT
V: TRBV28; D: .; size: .; J: TRBJ1-6; CDR3: CASSSQMYNSPLHF; DNA: TGTGCCAGCAGTTCTCAGATGTATAATTCACCCCTCCACTTT
V: TRBV2; D: .; size: .; J: TRBJ1-2; CDR3: CASSYSINGYGYTF; DNA: TGTGCCAGCAGTTACTCGATCAACGGGTATGGCTACACCTTC
V: TRBV10-3; D: TRBD1; size: .; J: TRBJ1-2; CDR3: CTISDGTAYGYTF; DNA: TGTACCATCAGTGACGGGACAGCTTATGGCTACACCTTC
V: TRBV3-1; D: .; size: many; J: TRBJ1-1; CDR3: CASSQAGYGEAFF; DNA: TGTGCCAGCAGCCAAGCAGGTTATGGTGAAGCTTTCTTT
V: TRBV3-1; D: .; size: many; J: TRBJ1-1; CDR3: CASSQRGVNTEAFF; DNA: TGTGCCAGCAGCCAAAGGGGGGTGAACACTGAAGCTTTCTTT
V: TRBV2; D: TRBD2; size: .; J: TRBJ2-2; CDR3: CASSPQRGRPGELFF; DNA: TGTGCCAGCAGTCCCCAGCGGGGACGTCCCGGGGAGCTGTTTTTT
V: TRBV7-3; D: TRBD2; size: .; J: TRBJ2-3; CDR3: CASSAGLAGGDTQYF; DNA: TGTGCCAGCAGCGCCGGACTAGCGGGAGGTGATACGCAGTATTTT
V: TRBV7-3; D: .; size: .; J: TRBJ2-2; CDR3: CASSLTPAAGELFF; DNA: TGTGCCAGCAGCTTAACGCCGGCGGCCGGGGAGCTGTTTTTT
V: TRBV27; D: .; size: .; J: TRBJ2-7; CDR3: CASSLLFLGSTYEQYF; DNA: TGTGCCAGCAGTTTATTATTTTTGGGCAGTACCTACGAGCAGTACTTC